This is a list of T cell receptor beta chains from one sample in a study of CD8+ T cells in alopecia areata. Only in-frame clones appear in the TCRdb table, and some are missing; sequencing was by immunoSEQ multiplex PCR. This table holds a few hundred thousand clones, under 80% found once. The sample consisted of CD4+ T cells sorted from blood, taken at week 0. Source of these receptors: a human donor with alopecia areata. CDR3s include the opening cysteine and the closing phenylalanine or tryptophan. Each record gives: J gene, D gene, V gene, clone size, CDR3 DNA, CDR3 protein. D genes are given only for firm matches. Not every row has a clone size; where given, it reads once, few, many or a size class.

J: TRBJ2-7; D: TRBD1; V: TRBV30; size: -; DNA: TGTGCCTGGACCCTGACAGGGCCCTACGAGCAGTACTTC; CDR3: CAWTLTGPYEQYF
J: TRBJ1-1; D: -; V: TRBV29-1; size: -; DNA: TGCAGCGTTGAACCTCAGGGTGACACTGAAGCTTTCTTT; CDR3: CSVEPQGDTEAFF
J: TRBJ1-4; D: -; V: TRBV23-1; size: few; DNA: TGCGCCAGCAGTCGATCAGGTTTACCTAATGAAAAACTGTTTTTT; CDR3: CASSRSGLPNEKLFF
J: TRBJ2-5; D: -; V: TRBV29-1; size: -; DNA: TGCAGCGTTGATAGGGACAACCAAGAGACCCAGTACTTC; CDR3: CSVDRDNQETQYF
J: TRBJ2-5; D: TRBD2; V: TRBV19; size: -; DNA: TGTGCCAGTACCCCGGGGCTAGCGGGGAATCAAGAGACCCAGTACTTC; CDR3: CASTPGLAGNQETQYF
J: TRBJ2-1; D: TRBD2; V: TRBV5-6; size: -; DNA: TGTGCCAGCAGCTTGGGAGCGGGGCAGTACAATGAGCAGTTCTTC; CDR3: CASSLGAGQYNEQFF
J: TRBJ1-6; D: TRBD1; V: TRBV4-2; size: -; DNA: TGTGCCAGCAGCCAGGTTGACAGGGGTGGTAATTCACCCCTCCACTTT; CDR3: CASSQVDRGGNSPLHF
J: TRBJ2-5; D: -; V: TRBV29-1; size: -; DNA: TGCAGCGTTAGGGACGGGGAAGAGACCCAGTACTTC; CDR3: CSVRDGEETQYF
J: TRBJ1-1; D: -; V: TRBV29-1; size: -; DNA: TGCAGCGTTGAAGATCGGGAGGGTAACACTGAAGCTTTCTTT; CDR3: CSVEDREGNTEAFF
J: TRBJ2-2; D: -; V: TRBV15; size: -; DNA: TGTGCCACCAGACCCGGGACTTCGAACACCGGGGAGCTGTTTTTT; CDR3: CATRPGTSNTGELFF
J: TRBJ2-5; D: -; V: TRBV7-9; size: few; DNA: TGTGCCAGCAGCCCGACAGGATTCCAAGAGACCCAGTACTTC; CDR3: CASSPTGFQETQYF
J: TRBJ2-3; D: -; V: TRBV4-1; size: -; DNA: TGCGCCAGCAGCCAAGTTGCGGGGAGCACAGATACGCAGTATTTT; CDR3: CASSQVAGSTDTQYF
J: TRBJ2-2; D: -; V: TRBV6-5; size: -; DNA: TGTGCCAGCAGTACGCTGAACACCGGGGAGCTGTTTTTT; CDR3: CASSTLNTGELFF
J: TRBJ2-2; D: -; V: TRBV7-7; size: -; DNA: TGTGCTAGCAGCTTAGGACTTGGGAGCACCGGGGAGCTGTTTTTT; CDR3: CASSLGLGSTGELFF
J: TRBJ1-1; D: -; V: TRBV27; size: -; DNA: TGTGCCAGCAGTCCCCAGGAGTCGAACACTGAAGCTTTCTTT; CDR3: CASSPQESNTEAFF
J: TRBJ1-4; D: TRBD1; V: TRBV9; size: -; DNA: TGTGCCAGCAGCGTTCGACAGGGTCCGAATGAAAAACTGTTTTTT; CDR3: CASSVRQGPNEKLFF
J: TRBJ1-4; D: -; V: TRBV14; size: -; DNA: TGTGCCAGCAGCCACAACTATGAAAAACTGTTTTTT; CDR3: CASSHNYEKLFF
J: TRBJ2-5; D: -; V: TRBV6-5; size: -; DNA: TGTGCCAGCAGGCAGGGACTGCTCATGGGAGAGACCCAGTACTTC; CDR3: CASRQGLLMGETQYF
J: TRBJ2-1; D: TRBD2; V: TRBV7-2; size: -; DNA: TGTGCCAGCAGCTACCGCGGGGGAACACAGTTCTTC; CDR3: CASSYRGGTQFF
J: TRBJ2-5; D: -; V: TRBV18; size: -; DNA: TGTGCCAGCTCCCAACGGGGGCAGTCGACCCAAGAGACCCAGTACTTC; CDR3: CASSQRGQSTQETQYF
J: TRBJ2-3; D: TRBD1; V: TRBV4-1; size: -; DNA: TGCGCCAGCAGCCAGAGGACAGGGACCACAGATACGCAGTATTTT; CDR3: CASSQRTGTTDTQYF
J: TRBJ1-5; D: -; V: TRBV29-1; size: few; DNA: TGCAGCGTCGGGGACGGATATAGCAATCAGCCCCAGCATTTT; CDR3: CSVGDGYSNQPQHF
J: TRBJ2-1; D: -; V: TRBV5-1; size: -; DNA: TGCGCCAGCAGCTCCAGGGTTGCGCTTGAGCAGTTCTTC; CDR3: CASSSRVALEQFF
J: TRBJ1-1; D: -; V: TRBV25-1; size: -; DNA: TGTGCCAGCAGGGGAATTTCCGAAGCTTTCTTT; CDR3: CASRGISEAFF
J: TRBJ2-5; D: TRBD2; V: TRBV6-1; size: -; DNA: TGTGCCAGCAGTGGACGACTAGCGGGGGGCCAAGAGACCCAGTACTTC; CDR3: CASSGRLAGGQETQYF
J: TRBJ2-7; D: TRBD1; V: TRBV6-5; size: few; DNA: TGTGCCAGCAGGCAGACAGGGAGCCACGAGCAGTACTTC; CDR3: CASRQTGSHEQYF
J: TRBJ2-5; D: TRBD1; V: TRBV29-1; size: few; DNA: TGCAGCGTTCCGGGACAGGGGGCCGAGGAGACCCAGTACTTC; CDR3: CSVPGQGAEETQYF
J: TRBJ2-3; D: -; V: TRBV7-2; size: -; DNA: TGTGCCAGCAGCCGTAGTGGCTTTGGCTCGGATACGCAGTATTTT; CDR3: CASSRSGFGSDTQYF
J: TRBJ2-4; D: -; V: TRBV11-2; size: many; DNA: TGTGCCAGCAGCTTCTGGGGGCTTAAGAGGGGCAAAAACATTCAGTACTTC; CDR3: CASSFWGLKRGKNIQYF
J: TRBJ2-5; D: -; V: TRBV29-1; size: few; DNA: TGCAGCGTTTGGACCGAGCAAGAGACCCAGTACTTC; CDR3: CSVWTEQETQYF